This TCR beta chain was sequenced during a study of T-cell memory formation after mild COVID-19 (dated by TCRdb to about 2021). About the investigation overall: Most TCR sequence clusters were specific to one of the two donors. Two young, previously healthy adult volunteers made up the cohort, one male and one female. In a couple of donors, T-cell clones that expanded and contracted after mild COVID-19 were tracked by sequencing TCRalpha and TCRbeta repertoires over time.

Points on this clonotype: Its antigen target is currently unknown. No qualities accompany the bases; no much larger clone lies one base away.

TCRdb shows the sequencer as Illumina NovaSeq 6000. Using 5'RACE with constant-segment primers, TCRalpha and TCRbeta cDNA libraries were constructed, with sample barcodes and unique molecular identifiers added in the process. RNA was extracted from every sample with Trizol reagent. Library amplification was performed in two PCR steps, and a second sample barcode and Illumina TruSeq adapters were introduced in the second step. Sequencing of the libraries was done on an Illumina NovaSeq, producing 2 x 150 bp paired-end reads. The paper's data handling went like this. Demultiplexing of reads and collapsing into UMI-guided consensus sequences were performed with migec v1.2.7. Using mixcr v2.1.11, UMI consensuses were aligned to TRA and TRB V and J templates and then assembled into clonotypes. A clonotype was counted as expanded or contracted only if both edgeR and NoisET called the change significant, with noise models trained on biological replicates. edgeR calls used a false discovery rate-adjusted p below 0.01 and a log2 fold-change threshold of 1. As an exploratory analysis of dynamics, max-normalized trajectories of the 1000 most abundant clonotypes were examined with PCA combined with hierarchical clustering. Separately sequenced CD4+ and CD8+ repertoires were used to assign the CD4 or CD8 phenotype of responding clones. The raw public data were reprocessed by TCRdb itself: fastp quality trimming at Q25, MiXCR clonotype calling, in-frame beta chains only. All rows with the same CDR3 protein become a single entry with the most common DNA and genes. What appears here as the V and J calls and clone size reflects TCRdb's work, not the paper's. In all, the sample holds under 150,000 distinct CDR3 sequences, and roughly 15% of those were seen once. The top ten hold approximately 15% of the sample.

Ficoll-Paque density gradient centrifugation was used to isolate PBMCs. The paper's findings and limits, for the study overall: Clones contracting from day 15 to 85 had balanced CD4/CD8 phenotypes, while a second wave expanding from day 15 to 37 was biased towards CD4+. The detection of some responding clones in pre-infection memory suggests that pre-existing cross-reactive memory T cells joined the SARS-CoV-2 response. Contracting CD4+ clones were found mainly in CM and EM memory subsets, while CD8+ clones were enriched in EMRA. The study covered only a couple of mild cases, and larger cohorts including severe cases with pre-infection samples were considered necessary. The second-wave clones that peaked on day 37 were not confirmed to be SARS-CoV-2 specific.

From the cysteine through the phenylalanine, the CDR3 covers 16 amino acids. Just the 48-base CDR3 DNA is kept, in frame starting at base 1. V and J are trimmed by 7 bases and 3 bases, and the gene matches miss 9 bases of the junction. Based on the germline V gene, the CDR1 and CDR2 sequences are MGHRA and YSYEKL. The rearrangement joined TRBV4-1 to TRBJ2-7, and TRBD2 aligns with 13 junction nucleotides. The sequence came from an adult woman who had mild COVID-19 (a few samples of this study predate the infection). The sample titles of this study are shuffled in the database, so cell type and time point are left out; the donor was told from shared clones. Sequences were obtained from PBMCs or a T cell subset sorted from them (not recorded which). The CDR3 loop reads CASTTTSGRSLYEQYF. The DNA reads as follows: TGCGCCAGCACCACGACTAGCGGGAGGTCTCTCTACGAGCAGTACTTC.